The 17 T cell receptor beta chains presented below share a single source sample, sequenced in a study of blood T cell repertoires in COVID-19. TCRdb's table, derived via immunoSEQ multiplex PCR, lists solely in-frame clones and lacks some. The repertoire includes hundreds of thousands of clones, about 89% of them detected once, and less than 9.5% sits in the top ten. Input material: peripheral blood. All receptors come from a woman aged 45-65 years with COVID-19, enrolled during active disease.

The chain employs TRBV21-1 and TRBJ2-7; the table's D call TRBD2 went unverified against the DNA. TRBV21-1 is a pseudogene. The CDR3 length is 14 residues. For the CDR3, the DNA is TGTGCCAGCAGCAATTTGGTACGGGACTACGAGCAGTACTTC. As protein: CASSNLVRDYEQYF.

This clone was detected only once. Additional DNA sequences in this sample encode the identical CDR3. The rearrangement uses TRBV3-1 (or the pseudogene TRBV3-2) and TRBJ1-5, with D uncertain. Germline assignment: CDR1 LGHDT and CDR2 YNNKEL (reference sequence). Between the trimmed V and J ends, which lost 0 bases and 5 bases, there was a span of 5 bases. The CDR3 is made up of 13 amino acids. The CDR3 bases are TGTGCCAGCAGCCAAGACCCTGATCAGCCCCAGCATTTT. As protein: CASSQDPDQPQHF.

This clone was seen more than once but under ten times. This chain uses TRBV3-1 (or the pseudogene TRBV3-2) with TRBJ2-1; D is unresolved. The V gene's germline CDR1 is LGHDT and CDR2 YNNKEL (reference sequence). CDR3 length: 13 amino acids. The V end was cut by 1 base, the J end by 6 bases, with 7 bases between. The CDR3 here is CASSQGSFNEQFF. DNA of the CDR3: TGTGCCAGCAGCCAAGGGAGCTTCAATGAGCAGTTCTTC.

The chain uses TRBV5-1 and TRBJ1-3; 8 positions match TRBD1. The germline gives CDR1 SGHRS, CDR2 YFSETQ. Trimming removed 0 bases from V and 2 bases from J; junction bases left unmatched: 4. This CDR3 comprises 16 residues. CDR3 nucleotide sequence: TGCGCCAGCAGCTTGGAAGGCAGGGGGCCTGGAAACACCATATATTTT. The encoded protein is CASSLEGRGPGNTIYF.

This chain's CDR3 is CASGPGDRETQYF. The CDR3 DNA follows: TGTGCTAGTGGTCCCGGGGACAGAGAGACCCAGTACTTC. The chain combines TRBV12-5 with TRBJ2-5; 7 positions agree with TRBD1. Germline V gene sequence: CDR1 LGHNT, CDR2 FRNRAP. This CDR3 is built from 13 residues. The V segment lost 5 bases and the J segment 4 bases; nucleotides outside the gene matches: 4.

This chain connects TRBV12-3 or TRBV12-4 to TRBJ1-1; the D is unclear. Deletions cut 6 bases from V and 0 bases from J, with 5 bases between. The CDR3 extends over 12 amino acids. The CDR3 DNA reads as TGTGCCAGCAGGTACATGAACACTGAAGCTTTCTTT. This gives the protein CASRYMNTEAFF.

This chain uses TRBV11-3 with TRBJ2-7; possibly TRBD2 for D (5 bases). Trimming removed 1 base at V and 3 bases at J, with 13 bases between. Germline assignment: CDR1 SGHNT and CDR2 YENEEA. CDR3 size: 15 residues. CDR3 in DNA: TGTGCCAGCAGCTTAGGGACTTCTCTCTTCTACGAGCAGTACTTC. It translates to CASSLGTSLFYEQYF.

The chain joins TRBV6-1 to TRBJ1-4; D is unclear. Germline-derived CDR1 and CDR2 are MNHNS and SASEGT. Trimming took 1 base from V and 3 from J, leaving 9 bases between them. This CDR3 spans 15 amino acids. CDR3 nucleotides: TGTGCCAGCAGTGAAGGAGGCCAACCTAATGAAAAACTGTTTTTT. It translates to CASSEGGQPNEKLFF.

This clone was detected only a few times. The chain joins TRBV2 to TRBJ1-1; D is possibly TRBD1 (5 bases). The length of the CDR3 is 13 residues. Germline assignment: CDR1 SNHLY and CDR2 FYNNEI. With 4 bases removed from V and 1 base from J, the gap between germline ends came to 7 bases. CDR3 DNA: TGTGCCAGCAGTGTACAGGCGAACACTGAAGCTTTCTTT. It translates to CASSVQANTEAFF.

The rearrangement links TRBV11-1 to TRBJ1-2; D gene uncertain. Germline V gene data show CDR1 as SGHAT and CDR2 as FQDESV (reference sequence). Trimming removed 10 bases at V and 4 bases at J, with 16 bases between. The CDR3 contains 13 residues. As DNA, the CDR3 is TGTGCCACCAGGCGCCCAGGCCCCTATGGCTACACCTTC. Translating it yields CATRRPGPYGYTF.

The chain uses TRBV6-1 and TRBJ1-1; D possibly corresponds to TRBD1 (5 bases). Per the germline V gene, CDR1 is MNHNS and CDR2 is SASEGT. The CDR3 extends over 13 amino acids. Trimming left V 3 bases short and J 3 bases short, with 8 bases between. CDR3 DNA: TGTGCCAGCAGTGAGGGGCAGTACACTGAAGCTTTCTTT. It is translated as CASSEGQYTEAFF.

The chain combines TRBV2 with TRBJ2-2; D remains unclear. The germline V gene encodes CDR1 SNHLY and CDR2 FYNNEI. This CDR3 spans 14 amino acids. V lost 9 bases and J lost 0, with 11 bases in between. The CDR3 reads CASTTTPNTGELFF. DNA of the CDR3: TGTGCCAGTACCACGACACCGAACACCGGGGAGCTGTTTTTT.

The chain employs TRBV2 and TRBJ2-1, with 10 positions matching TRBD1. Trimming at V came to 1 base and at J to 8 bases, leaving 2 bases not matched to a gene. Germline V CDR1 and CDR2: SNHLY, FYNNEI. This CDR3 comprises 14 residues. DNA for the CDR3: TGTGCCAGCAGTGAAGGGGGACAGGGGTATGAGCAGTTCTTC. This sequence encodes CASSEGGQGYEQFF.

J is TRBJ1-2 and V is TRBV30; 8 nucleotides align to TRBD1. Losses at the gene ends were 3 bases for V and 7 bases for J; bases not matched to a gene: 16. Germline V lookup: CDR1 GTSNPN, CDR2 SVGIG (reference sequence). The length of the CDR3 is 16 residues. The CDR3 DNA reads as TGTGCCTGGAGCGCACCCCCGGGGGCAGGGGGCCCTGGCTACACCTTC. This translates into CAWSAPPGAGGPGYTF.

V usage is TRBV9 and J usage is TRBJ1-2; D ambiguous. Trimming left V 0 bases short and J 4 bases short, with 16 bases between. The germline V gene encodes CDR1 SGDLS and CDR2 YYNGEE. CDR3 length: 16 amino acids. The CDR3 DNA is TGTGCCAGCAGCGTAGAACCCCAGGTTAGTCTCTATGGCTACACCTTC. Protein sequence: CASSVEPQVSLYGYTF.

This clone is a singleton in its sample. Other DNA sequences in the same sample also yield this CDR3. J is TRBJ2-2 and V is TRBV7-9; maybe TRBD2 (6 bases). This CDR3 contains 15 residues. The germline V and J ends were trimmed by 1 base and 0 bases, with 6 bases remaining between them. In germline, CDR1 is SEHNR, CDR2 FQNEAQ (reference sequence). In nucleotides, the CDR3 is TGTGCCAGCAGCTTAGGGGACTCGAACACCGGGGAGCTGTTTTTT. This sequence encodes CASSLGDSNTGELFF.

V usage is TRBV18 and J usage is TRBJ2-3; D is ambiguous. The CDR3 consists of 14 residues. V lost 2 bases to trimming and J lost 0 bases, with 6 bases between them. CDR1 is KGHSH and CDR2 is LQKENI in the germline V gene. The CDR3 nucleotides read TGTGCCAGCTCACCAGTACAGAGCACAGATACGCAGTATTTT. Translation gives CASSPVQSTDTQYF.